This T cell receptor (beta chain) comes out of a study of a mutant IDH1 vaccine in newly diagnosed glioma. About the research overall: Patients had received radiotherapy, temozolomide, or both previously, most receiving both.

As to time point: baseline, week 1 (first vaccination visit). Indicated treatment: pre-vaccination baseline after standard-of-care therapy. This clone was counted once. Its antigen is still unknown. Sequencing used immunoSEQ multiplex PCR; TCRdb keeps in-frame clones, though not all of them. The sample yields around 88,000 clones, roughly 78% seen once. Study observations and caveats: Vaccination elicited immune responses in around 92% of patients. Pseudoprogression apparently lacked any relation to changes in top peripheral T cell clonotypes.

The sequence was collected from a man aged 35 to 55 with glioma. Sequenced here: PBMCs, sampled from a glioma patient treated with radiotherapy, temozolomide or both.

The CDR3 sequence is CASSLNSVIGFEQYF. For the CDR3, the DNA is TGTGCCAGCAGTTTAAATAGTGTGATCGGATTCGAGCAGTACTTC. This chain links TRBV27 with TRBJ2-7; D not resolved. This CDR3 region has 15 residues. V dropped 2 bases and J dropped 6 bases, with 17 bases sitting between them. Germline V gene sequence: CDR1 MNHEY, CDR2 SMNVEV (reference sequence).